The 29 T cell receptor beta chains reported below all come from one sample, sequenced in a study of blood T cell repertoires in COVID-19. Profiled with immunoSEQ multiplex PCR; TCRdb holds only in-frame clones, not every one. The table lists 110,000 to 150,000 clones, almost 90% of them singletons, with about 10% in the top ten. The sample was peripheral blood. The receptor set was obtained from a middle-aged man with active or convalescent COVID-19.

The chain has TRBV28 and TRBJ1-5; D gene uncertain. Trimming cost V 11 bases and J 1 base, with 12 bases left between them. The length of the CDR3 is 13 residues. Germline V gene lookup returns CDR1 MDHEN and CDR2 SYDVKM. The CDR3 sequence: CAYGGKSNQPQHF. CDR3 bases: TGTGCCTACGGCGGCAAGAGCAATCAGCCCCAGCATTTT.

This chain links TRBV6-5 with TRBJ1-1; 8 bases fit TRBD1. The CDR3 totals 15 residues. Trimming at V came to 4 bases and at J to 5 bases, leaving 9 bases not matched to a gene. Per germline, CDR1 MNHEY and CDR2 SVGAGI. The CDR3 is CASSSILRGRTEAFF. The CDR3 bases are TGTGCCAGCAGTTCAATCCTCAGGGGGCGGACTGAAGCTTTCTTT.

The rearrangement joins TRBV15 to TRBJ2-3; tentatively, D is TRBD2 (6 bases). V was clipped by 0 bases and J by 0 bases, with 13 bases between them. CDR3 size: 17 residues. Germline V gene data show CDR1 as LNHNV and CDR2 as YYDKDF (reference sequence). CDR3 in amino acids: CATSREQTSSSTDTQYF. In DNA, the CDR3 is TGTGCCACCAGCAGAGAACAGACTAGTTCTAGCACAGATACGCAGTATTTT.

CDR3 DNA sequence: TGTGCCAGCAGTCAAAACAGGGGCGGCCTCTACGAGCAGTACTTC. As protein: CASSQNRGGLYEQYF. The chain has TRBV6-5 and TRBJ2-7; 7 bases align to TRBD1. Germline V gene lookup returns CDR1 MNHEY and CDR2 SVGAGI. The CDR3 has 15 amino acids. V dropped 5 bases and J dropped 3; count of bases not matched to a gene: 10.

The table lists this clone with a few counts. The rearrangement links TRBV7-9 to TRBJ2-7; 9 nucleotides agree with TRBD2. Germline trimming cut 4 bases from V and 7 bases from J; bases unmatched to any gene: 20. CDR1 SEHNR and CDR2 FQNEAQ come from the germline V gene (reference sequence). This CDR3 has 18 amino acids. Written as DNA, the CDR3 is TGTGCCAGCAGCTACCCGGCGGGGGTAGCGGGAGTCCCCGGAGAGCAGTACTTC. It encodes CASSYPAGVAGVPGEQYF. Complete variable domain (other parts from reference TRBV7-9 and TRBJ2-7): DTGVSQNPRHKITKRGQNVTFRCDPISEHNRLYWYRQTLGQGPEFLTYFQNEAQLEKSRLLSDRFSAERPKGSFSTLEIQRTEQGDSAMYLCASSYPAGVAGVPGEQYFGPGTRLTVT.

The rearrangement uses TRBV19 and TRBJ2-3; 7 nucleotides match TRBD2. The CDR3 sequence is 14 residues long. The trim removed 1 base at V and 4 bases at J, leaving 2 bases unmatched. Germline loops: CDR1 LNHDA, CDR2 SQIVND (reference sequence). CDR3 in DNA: TGTGCCAGTAGTATAGCCCGGGGGGCAGATACGCAGTATTTT. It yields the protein CASSIARGADTQYF.

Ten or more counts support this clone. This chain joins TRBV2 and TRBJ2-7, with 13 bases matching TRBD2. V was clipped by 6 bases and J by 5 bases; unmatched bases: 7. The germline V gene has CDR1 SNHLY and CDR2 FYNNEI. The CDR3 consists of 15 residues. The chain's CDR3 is CASSAGLAGWNEQYF. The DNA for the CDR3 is TGTGCCAGCAGCGCGGGACTAGCGGGATGGAACGAGCAGTACTTC.

The CDR3 nucleotides read TGTGCCACCAGCAGGGAGACAGCATATAATTCACCCCTCCACTTT. This sequence encodes CATSRETAYNSPLHF. The gene calls are TRBV15 and TRBJ1-6, with D maybe TRBD1 (5 bases). With 3 bases removed from V and 4 bases from J, the gap between germline ends came to 10 bases. The CDR3 has 15 residues. Germline V CDR1 and CDR2: LNHNV, YYDKDF (reference sequence). The full variable domain, completed using reference TRBV15 and TRBJ1-6, is DAMVIQNPRYQVTQFGKPVTLSCSQTLNHNVMYWYQQKSSQAPKLLFHYYDKDFNNEADTPDNFQSRRPNTSFCFLDIRSPGLGDTAMYLCATSRETAYNSPLHFGNGTRLTVT.

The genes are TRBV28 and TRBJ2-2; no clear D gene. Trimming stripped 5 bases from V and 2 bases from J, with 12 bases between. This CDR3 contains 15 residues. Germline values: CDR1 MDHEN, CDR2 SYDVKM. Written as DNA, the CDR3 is TGTGCCAGCAGTCCAATTCGGGTAAACACCGGGGAGCTGTTTTTT. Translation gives CASSPIRVNTGELFF.

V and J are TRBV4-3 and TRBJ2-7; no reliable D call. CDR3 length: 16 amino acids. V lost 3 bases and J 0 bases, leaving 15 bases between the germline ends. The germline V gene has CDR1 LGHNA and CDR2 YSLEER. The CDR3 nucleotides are TGCGCCAGCAGCCAGGTTGCTGGCGGTAGCTCCTACGAGCAGTACTTC. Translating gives CASSQVAGGSSYEQYF.

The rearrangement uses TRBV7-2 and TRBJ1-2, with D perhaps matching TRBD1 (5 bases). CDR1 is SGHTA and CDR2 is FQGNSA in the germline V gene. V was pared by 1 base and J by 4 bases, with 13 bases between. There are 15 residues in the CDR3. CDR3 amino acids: CASSLGRGTFYGYTF. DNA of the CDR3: TGTGCCAGCAGCTTAGGAAGGGGTACTTTCTATGGCTACACCTTC.

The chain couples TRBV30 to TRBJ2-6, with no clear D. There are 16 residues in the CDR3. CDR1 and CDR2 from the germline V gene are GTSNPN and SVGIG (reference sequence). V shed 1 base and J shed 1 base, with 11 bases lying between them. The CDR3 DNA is TGTGCCTGGAGTGGCAGGATCAATTCTGGGGCCAACGTCCTGACTTTC. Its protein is CAWSGRINSGANVLTF.

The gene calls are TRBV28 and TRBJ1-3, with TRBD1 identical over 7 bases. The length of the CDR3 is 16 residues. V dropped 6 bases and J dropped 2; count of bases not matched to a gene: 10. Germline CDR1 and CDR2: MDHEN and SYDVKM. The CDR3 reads CASSPLGQRPGNTIYF. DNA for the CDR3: TGTGCCAGCAGCCCTTTGGGACAGAGGCCTGGAAACACCATATATTTT.

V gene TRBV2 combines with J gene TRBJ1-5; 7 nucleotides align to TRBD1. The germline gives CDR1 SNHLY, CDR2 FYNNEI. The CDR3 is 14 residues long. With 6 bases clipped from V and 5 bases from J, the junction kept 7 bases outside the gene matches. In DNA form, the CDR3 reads TGTGCCAGCAGAAGAGACAGGGCGGATCAGCCCCAGCATTTT. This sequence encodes CASRRDRADQPQHF. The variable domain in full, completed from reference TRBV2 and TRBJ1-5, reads EPEVTQTPSHQVTQMGQEVILRCVPISNHLYFYWYRQILGQKVEFLVSFYNNEISEKSEIFDDQFSVERPDGSNFTLKIRSTKLEDSAMYFCASRRDRADQPQHFGDGTRLSIL.

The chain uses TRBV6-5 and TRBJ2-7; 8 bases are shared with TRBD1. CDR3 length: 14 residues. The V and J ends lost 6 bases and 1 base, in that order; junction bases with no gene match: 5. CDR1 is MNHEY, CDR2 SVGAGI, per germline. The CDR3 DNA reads TGTGCCAGCAGCACCGGGACAGGATCCTACGAGCAGTACTTC. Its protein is CASSTGTGSYEQYF.

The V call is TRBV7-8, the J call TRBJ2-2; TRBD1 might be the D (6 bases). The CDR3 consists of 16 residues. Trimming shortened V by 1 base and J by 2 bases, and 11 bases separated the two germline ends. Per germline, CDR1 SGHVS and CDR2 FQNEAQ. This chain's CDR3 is CASSLGTGHNTGELFF. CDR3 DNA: TGTGCCAGCAGCTTAGGGACGGGACACAACACCGGGGAGCTGTTTTTT. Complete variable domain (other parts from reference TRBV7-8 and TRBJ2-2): GAGVSQSPRYKVAKRGQDVALRCDPISGHVSLFWYQQALGQGPEFLTYFQNEAQLDKSGLPSDRFFAERPEGSVSTLKIQRTQQEDSAVYLCASSLGTGHNTGELFFGEGSRLTVL.

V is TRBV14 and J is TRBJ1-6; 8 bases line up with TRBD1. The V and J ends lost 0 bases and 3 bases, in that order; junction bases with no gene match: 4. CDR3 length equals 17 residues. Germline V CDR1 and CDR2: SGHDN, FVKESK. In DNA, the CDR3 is TGTGCCAGCAGCCAAGATCTCACAGGGGGCTATAATTCACCCCTCCACTTT. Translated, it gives CASSQDLTGGYNSPLHF.

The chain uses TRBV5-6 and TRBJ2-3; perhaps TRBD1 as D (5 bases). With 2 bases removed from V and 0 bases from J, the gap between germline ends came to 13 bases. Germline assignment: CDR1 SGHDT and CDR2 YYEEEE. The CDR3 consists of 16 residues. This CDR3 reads CASSFGSGLSTDTQYF. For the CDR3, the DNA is TGTGCCAGCAGCTTCGGGTCAGGGCTTAGCACAGATACGCAGTATTTT.

The CDR3 sequence: CATRGTGGESYNEQFF. Here the CDR3 DNA reads TGTGCCACCCGGGGGACAGGGGGCGAGTCCTACAATGAGCAGTTCTTC. The genes are TRBV24-1 and TRBJ2-1; 12 nucleotides agree with TRBD1. The CDR3 spans 16 residues. Germline V gives CDR1 KGHDR, CDR2 SFDVKD. V dropped 9 bases and J dropped 1; count of bases not matched to a gene: 6.

The CDR3 sequence: CASSRTSGSVGTYEQYF. CDR3 bases: TGTGCCAGCAGTCGGACTAGCGGGAGTGTCGGAACCTACGAGCAGTACTTC. The chain employs TRBV6-6 and TRBJ2-7; 13 positions match TRBD2. This CDR3 is built from 17 residues. V shed 5 bases and J 2 bases; nucleotides not matched to a gene: 9. Germline V gives CDR1 MNHNY, CDR2 SVGAGI (reference sequence).

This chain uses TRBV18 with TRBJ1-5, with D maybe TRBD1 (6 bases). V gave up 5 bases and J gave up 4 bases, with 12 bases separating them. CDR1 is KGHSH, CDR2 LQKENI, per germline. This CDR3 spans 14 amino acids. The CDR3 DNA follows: TGTGCCAGCTCATTCGACAGGATAAATCAGCCCCAGCATTTT. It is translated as CASSFDRINQPQHF.

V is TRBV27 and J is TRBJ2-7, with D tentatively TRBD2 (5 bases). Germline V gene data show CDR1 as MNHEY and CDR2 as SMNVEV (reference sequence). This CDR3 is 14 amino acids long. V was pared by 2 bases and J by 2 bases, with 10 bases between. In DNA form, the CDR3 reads TGTGCCAGCAGTTTAGGACGGGAAACCTACGAGCAGTACTTC. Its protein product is CASSLGRETYEQYF.

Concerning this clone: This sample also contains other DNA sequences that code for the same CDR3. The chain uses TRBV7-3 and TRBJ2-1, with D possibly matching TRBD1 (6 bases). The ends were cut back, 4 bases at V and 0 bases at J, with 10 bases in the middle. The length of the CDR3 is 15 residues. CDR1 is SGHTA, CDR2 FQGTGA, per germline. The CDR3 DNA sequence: TGTGCCAGCAGCTCTCAGGGGTCCTCCTACAATGAGCAGTTCTTC. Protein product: CASSSQGSSYNEQFF.

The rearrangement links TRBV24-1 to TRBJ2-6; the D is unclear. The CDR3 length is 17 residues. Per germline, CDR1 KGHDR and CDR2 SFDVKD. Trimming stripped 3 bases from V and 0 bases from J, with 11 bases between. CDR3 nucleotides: TGTGCCACCAGTGATCGCCCTGGCTTCTCTGGGGCCAACGTCCTGACTTTC. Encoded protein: CATSDRPGFSGANVLTF.

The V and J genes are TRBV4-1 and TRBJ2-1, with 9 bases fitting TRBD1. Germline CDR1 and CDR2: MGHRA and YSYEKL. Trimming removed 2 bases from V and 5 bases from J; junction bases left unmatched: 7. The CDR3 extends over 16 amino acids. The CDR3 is CASSQPLGTGNNEQFF. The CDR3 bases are TGCGCCAGCAGCCAACCCCTCGGGACAGGGAACAATGAGCAGTTCTTC.

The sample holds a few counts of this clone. As DNA, the CDR3 is TGTGCCAGTACCGGCGACAGGGGCACGAATTCACCCCTCCACTTT. This translates into CASTGDRGTNSPLHF. This chain joins TRBV19 and TRBJ1-6, with 8 bases matching TRBD1. Germline loops: CDR1 LNHDA, CDR2 SQIVND (reference sequence). The CDR3 totals 15 residues. Trimming removed 7 bases from V and 7 bases from J; junction bases left unmatched: 9. Using reference TRBV19 and TRBJ1-6 for the parts outside the CDR3, the full variable domain is DGGITQSPKYLFRKEGQNVTLSCEQNLNHDAMYWYRQDPGQGLRLIYYSQIVNDFQKGDIAEGYSVSREKKESFPLTVTSAQKNPTAFYLCASTGDRGTNSPLHFGNGTRLTVT.

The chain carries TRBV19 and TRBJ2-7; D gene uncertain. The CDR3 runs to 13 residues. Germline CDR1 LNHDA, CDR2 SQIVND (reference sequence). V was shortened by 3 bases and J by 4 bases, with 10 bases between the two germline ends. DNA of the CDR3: TGTGCCAGTAGTATCAACACCCCGTACGAGCAGTACTTC. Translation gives CASSINTPYEQYF.

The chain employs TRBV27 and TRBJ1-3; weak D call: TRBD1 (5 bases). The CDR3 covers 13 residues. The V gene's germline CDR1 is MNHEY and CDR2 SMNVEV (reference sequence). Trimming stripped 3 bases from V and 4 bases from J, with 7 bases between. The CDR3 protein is CASSLQGGNTIYF. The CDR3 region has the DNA TGTGCCAGCAGTTTGCAGGGAGGAAACACCATATATTTT.

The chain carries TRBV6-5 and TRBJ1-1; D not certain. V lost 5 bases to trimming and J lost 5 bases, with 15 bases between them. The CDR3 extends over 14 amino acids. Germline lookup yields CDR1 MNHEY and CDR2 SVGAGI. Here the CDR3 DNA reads TGTGCCAGCAGTACCCTACCGGGGTCTACTGAAGCTTTCTTT. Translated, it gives CASSTLPGSTEAFF.